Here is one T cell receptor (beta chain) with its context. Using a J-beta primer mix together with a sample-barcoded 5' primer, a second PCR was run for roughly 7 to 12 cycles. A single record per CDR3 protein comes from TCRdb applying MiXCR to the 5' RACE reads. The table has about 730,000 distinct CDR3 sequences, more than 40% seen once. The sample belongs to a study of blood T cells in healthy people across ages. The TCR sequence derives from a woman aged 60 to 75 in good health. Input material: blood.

The CDR3 loop reads CASKKGSYGYTF. CDR3 DNA sequence: TGTGCCAGCAAAAAGGGCAGCTATGGCTACACCTTC. The rearrangement joins TRBV6-2 or TRBV6-3 to TRBJ1-2, with D unresolved. Germline CDR1 is MNHEY and CDR2 is SVGEGT. This CDR3 has 12 amino acids. Trimming stripped 7 bases from V and 4 bases from J, with 10 bases between.